This T cell receptor (beta chain) was found in a study of blood T cell repertoires in COVID-19. Study overall: Acute and convalescent COVID-19 samples came from the United States, Italy and Spain. PBMCs, B-cell-depleted T cells, or T cells were the source of the cDNA or gDNA that made up the material.

The germline CDR1 and CDR2 sequences are SNHLY and FYNNEI. This CDR3 is built from 15 residues. V trimming: 1 base; J trimming: 5 bases; junction bases outside the gene matches: 2. Per the original data handling: Amplified reference gene primers provided the basis for estimating nucleated cell counts. Measured with immunoSEQ multiplex PCR; TCRdb has only the in-frame clones, and not every one. V, J and clone size reflect that table, while D and trimming were determined from the DNA. Here the sample spans 200,000 to 300,000 clones, roughly 86% being singletons. This clone was seen at least ten times. The sample carries other DNA sequences with the same CDR3.

The receptor was isolated from a man aged 35 to 55 who had recovered from COVID-19. The chain carries TRBV2 and TRBJ1-5; 10 bases are shared with TRBD1. Sequences were obtained from peripheral blood. The CDR3 protein is CASSEGQGAYQPQHF. The CDR3 nucleotides are TGTGCCAGCAGTGAAGGACAGGGGGCCTATCAGCCCCAGCATTTT.